A single sample is the source of the 22 T cell receptor beta chains below, sequenced in a study of cytomegalovirus exposure and HLA in healthy donors. The PCR ran on 60 Vbeta and 13 Jbeta primers. TCRdb keeps only in-frame clones here, not all; method: immunoSEQ multiplex PCR. This sample yields about 130,000 clones, of which 74% are seen a single time; around 5.5% belongs to the top ten. The material sequenced was PBMCs. The receptors derive from a woman aged 50 to 60 in good health and CMV-seropositive.

The genes are TRBV9 and TRBJ2-3, with TRBD2 identical over 14 bases. From germline, CDR1 is SGDLS and CDR2 YYNGEE. Trimming cost V 2 bases and J 6 bases; bases outside gene matches: 5. The CDR3 spans 16 residues. This CDR3 is CASSVRLAGGLDTQYF. The CDR3 bases are TGTGCCAGCAGCGTCCGACTAGCGGGGGGGCTGGATACGCAGTATTTT.

DNA for the CDR3: TGTGCCAGCAGTAGCGGCGGGGGTAGCACAGATACGCAGTATTTT. As protein: CASSSGGGSTDTQYF. The chain joins TRBV25-1 to TRBJ2-3; 7 nucleotides agree with TRBD2. Germline V gives CDR1 MGHDK, CDR2 SYGVNS. Trimming took 5 bases from V and 0 from J; bases not matched to a gene: 5. The CDR3 consists of 15 residues.

The V and J genes are TRBV7-8 and TRBJ1-6; D gene unclear. V gave up 1 base and J gave up 12 bases, with 10 bases separating them. The CDR3 consists of 13 residues. Germline CDR1 is SGHVS and CDR2 is FQNEAQ. The CDR3 coding sequence is TGTGCCAGCAGCTTAGATCATCCGGGACCCCTCCACTTT. Amino acids: CASSLDHPGPLHF.

This clone was seen a single time. The rearrangement uses TRBV5-4 and TRBJ1-1, with TRBD1 as a possible D gene (5 bases). V was shortened by 0 bases and J by 1 base, with 13 bases between the two germline ends. The V gene's germline CDR1 is SGHNT and CDR2 YYREEE (reference sequence). The CDR3 runs 16 residues. The CDR3 nucleotides read TGTGCCAGCAGCTTGGGGGCTCAGGGAAAGAACACTGAAGCTTTCTTT. It codes for CASSLGAQGKNTEAFF. Filled out from reference TRBV5-4 and TRBJ1-1, the complete variable domain reads ETGVTQSPTHLIKTRGQQVTLRCSSQSGHNTVSWYQQALGQGPQFIFQYYREEENGRGNFPPRFSGLQFPNYSSELNVNALELDDSALYLCASSLGAQGKNTEAFFGQGTRLTVV.

V gene TRBV30 combines with J gene TRBJ1-1; D is uncertain. The CDR3 covers 13 residues. V was trimmed by 0 bases and J by 1 base, leaving 6 bases between them. The germline V gene has CDR1 GTSNPN and CDR2 SVGIG (reference sequence). CDR3 sequence reads: CAWSVERNTEAFF. CDR3 sequence (DNA): TGTGCCTGGAGTGTGGAGAGGAACACTGAAGCTTTCTTT.

This clone was seen just once. The V gene is TRBV6-6, the J gene TRBJ1-6; D is perhaps TRBD1 (6 bases). This CDR3 is built from 14 residues. CDR1 is MNHNY, CDR2 SVGAGI, per germline (reference sequence). V was shortened by 6 bases and J by 13 bases, with 19 bases between the two germline ends. The CDR3 spells CASSVRGRGSPLHF. The CDR3 DNA reads as TGTGCCAGCAGCGTACGCGGCAGGGGATCCCCCCTCCACTTT.

V is TRBV19 and J is TRBJ1-1; 8 bases match TRBD1. V gave up 7 bases and J gave up 7 bases; unmatched junction bases: 8. The CDR3 is 13 residues long. CDR1 is LNHDA, CDR2 SQIVND, per germline (reference sequence). The CDR3 spells CASKRGQEGEAFF. Written as DNA, the CDR3 is TGTGCCAGTAAGCGGGGACAGGAAGGTGAAGCTTTCTTT.

This clone was detected once. CDR3 DNA: TGCGCCAGCAGCCCGCTCTGGGAGAGCTCCTACAATGAGCAGTTCTTC. Amino acid sequence: CASSPLWESSYNEQFF. This chain joins TRBV4-1 and TRBJ2-1; D is possibly TRBD2 (5 bases). Germline-derived CDR1 and CDR2 are MGHRA and YSYEKL. There are 16 residues in the CDR3. V was trimmed by 4 bases and J by 0 bases, leaving 13 bases between them.

The CDR3 nucleotides are TGTGCCAGCAGCTCACAACACCGGGACAGGGACCACGAGCAGTACTTC. Translated: CASSSQHRDRDHEQYF. This sequence joins TRBV11-3 and TRBJ2-7, with 9 bases that match TRBD1. In germline, CDR1 is SGHNT, CDR2 YENEEA. This CDR3 region has 16 residues. Unmatched junction bases numbered 12, after V lost 4 bases and J lost 5 bases.

Comment on this clone: At one end, the junction sequence differs from germline, possibly due to a read error. This chain connects TRBV10-1 to TRBJ1-3; D possibly corresponds to TRBD1 (6 bases). The CDR3 covers 9 residues. CDR1 and CDR2 from the germline V gene are WNHNN and SYGVQD (reference sequence). In DNA form, the CDR3 reads TGCGCCACTCGAAGGGGGAGACCCTTT. Encoded protein: CATRRGRPF.

This clone has just one count. The CDR3 region has the DNA TGTGCCAGCAGCCCCGGACTGCCCCAAAATGAGCAGTTCTTC. Translation gives CASSPGLPQNEQFF. The rearrangement joins TRBV5-4 to TRBJ2-1, with D possibly being TRBD2 (5 bases). V lost 4 bases and J 7 bases, leaving 15 bases between the germline ends. The CDR3 covers 14 residues. Germline loops: CDR1 SGHNT, CDR2 YYREEE (reference sequence).

Worth noting for this clone: The junction differs from germline at one of its ends, possibly a read error. The chain uses TRBV4-2 and TRBJ2-5; 7 nucleotides line up with TRBD2. This CDR3 has 15 amino acids. Germline values: CDR1 LGHNA, CDR2 YNFKEQ. CDR3 sequence reads: CASSPLLRSSGGPDF. The CDR3 DNA reads TGTGCCAGCAGCCCCCTTCTGAGGTCTAGCGGAGGCCCCGACTTC.

This chain links TRBV19 with TRBJ2-3, with TRBD1 matching over 7 bases. V lost 8 bases and J lost 7; bases outside the gene matches: 12. CDR3 size: 14 residues. CDR1 is LNHDA and CDR2 is SQIVND in the germline V gene (reference sequence). The CDR3 DNA reads as TGTGCCAGTGACCCCGGGACAGTCCCTAATACGCAGTATTTT. This sequence encodes CASDPGTVPNTQYF.

The CDR3 region has the DNA TGTGCCAGCAGTCGACAGCCGAACTATGGCTACACCTTC. It specifies CASSRQPNYGYTF. The chain employs TRBV11-3 and TRBJ1-2; TRBD1 is a possible D gene (5 bases). The CDR3 length is 13 residues. The germline CDR1 and CDR2 sequences are SGHNT and YENEEA. V lost 6 bases, J lost 2 bases, and 10 bases lay in between.

This clone was seen more than once but under ten times. This chain's CDR3 is CASSPWDSNNEQFF. CDR3 bases: TGTGCCAGCAGCCCCTGGGACTCAAACAATGAGCAGTTCTTC. V usage is TRBV9 and J usage is TRBJ2-1, with TRBD2 as a possible D gene (6 bases). The CDR3 is 14 residues long. CDR1 is SGDLS, CDR2 YYNGEE, per germline. The V end was cut by 4 bases, the J end by 5 bases, with 13 bases between.

The genes are TRBV7-8 and TRBJ2-5, with 7 bases matching TRBD1. There are 13 residues in the CDR3. The trim removed 4 bases at V and 3 bases at J, leaving 2 bases unmatched. CDR1 and CDR2 (germline): SGHVS, FQNEAQ. The CDR3 region is CASSSDREETQYF. The CDR3 nucleotides are TGTGCCAGCAGCTCCGACAGGGAAGAGACCCAGTACTTC.

This sequence joins TRBV30 and TRBJ2-7; 8 positions match TRBD1. The CDR3 sequence is 13 residues long. Trimming at V came to 5 bases and at J to 5 bases, leaving 8 bases not matched to a gene. In germline, CDR1 is GTSNPN, CDR2 SVGIG (reference sequence). The CDR3 loop reads CAWRRTGPHEQYF. The CDR3 DNA sequence: TGTGCCTGGCGGAGGACAGGGCCCCACGAGCAGTACTTC.

This sequence joins TRBV7-9 and TRBJ2-7; TRBD1 matches 9 bases. This CDR3 spans 14 amino acids. Germline CDR1 SEHNR, CDR2 FQNEAQ (reference sequence). The V segment lost 4 bases and the J segment 3 bases; nucleotides outside the gene matches: 4. The CDR3 is CASSSTDRGYEQYF. The CDR3 region has the DNA TGTGCCAGCAGCTCAACGGACAGGGGCTACGAGCAGTACTTC. Variable domain in full (rest from reference TRBV7-9 and TRBJ2-7): DTGVSQNPRHKITKRGQNVTFRCDPISEHNRLYWYRQTLGQGPEFLTYFQNEAQLEKSRLLSDRFSAERPKGSFSTLEIQRTEQGDSAMYLCASSSTDRGYEQYFGPGTRLTVT.

The gene calls are TRBV5-4 and TRBJ1-2, with 10 bases that match TRBD1. The germline V gene encodes CDR1 SGHNT and CDR2 YYREEE (reference sequence). This CDR3 has 13 residues. The trim removed 5 bases at V and 4 bases at J, leaving 2 bases unmatched. The CDR3 loop reads CASRTGGSYGYTF. CDR3 in DNA: TGTGCCAGCAGGACAGGGGGCTCCTATGGCTACACCTTC.

The chain links TRBV4-1 to TRBJ2-7; TRBD2 matches at 10 bases. Germline assignment: CDR1 MGHRA and CDR2 YSYEKL. This CDR3 contains 19 residues. Trimming cost V 4 bases and J 0 bases; bases outside gene matches: 15. The CDR3 reads CASSPASQAAGGSSYEQYF. CDR3 nucleotide sequence: TGCGCCAGCAGCCCTGCCTCCCAAGCAGCGGGGGGGAGCTCCTACGAGCAGTACTTC.

The rearrangement uses TRBV4-2 and TRBJ1-5; maybe TRBD1 (6 bases). CDR1 LGHNA and CDR2 YNFKEQ come from the germline V gene. Trimming cost V 0 bases and J 2 bases, with 17 bases left between them. The CDR3 has 18 amino acids. CDR3 nucleotides: TGTGCCAGCAGCCAAGATATCGAACAGGGATACGGCAATCAGCCCCAGCATTTT. It yields the protein CASSQDIEQGYGNQPQHF.

The rearrangement joins TRBV2 to TRBJ1-5, with D maybe TRBD1 (6 bases). The V gene's germline CDR1 is SNHLY and CDR2 FYNNEI. Trimming took 6 bases from V and 7 from J, leaving 16 bases between them. This CDR3 region has 14 residues. CDR3 in amino acids: CASSPGQFKQPQHF. The CDR3 bases are TGTGCCAGCAGCCCGGGACAATTCAAACAGCCCCAGCATTTT.